Included here is one TCR beta chain sequence, with context. The antigen is not known. V was shortened by 0 bases and J by 3 bases, with 13 bases between the two germline ends. The CDR3 has 16 residues. Looked up from germline, CDR1 is SGHRS and CDR2 is YFSETQ. Repertoires were generated with immunoSEQ multiplex PCR, while TCRdb's copy carries only in-frame clones and drops some. In the table there are under 80,000 clones, 76% of which are singletons. This record comes from a study of vaccination effects on CD4 cells after COVID-19. Sequencing followed a ViraFEST assay step that expanded antigen-specific CD4+ T cells with viral peptide pools. On roughly day 10 of culture, CD4+ T cells were separated out. Every participant took two doses of the BNT162b2 or mRNA-1273 vaccine.

The starting material was CD4+ T cells from PBMCs cultured with HCoV-OC43 spike peptides, obtained after COVID-19 vaccination. Subset: HCoV-OC43 spike overlapping peptide pool stimulation. J is TRBJ1-3 and V is TRBV5-1; D perhaps matches TRBD1 (6 bases). The sequence was collected from a human donor who received a COVID-19 vaccine. CDR3 nucleotides: TGCGCCAGCAGCTTGGTGGGGGCGCGGTATGGAAACACCATATATTTT. It specifies CASSLVGARYGNTIYF.